This T cell receptor (beta chain) was recorded in a study of CD8 T cells in ankylosing spondylitis. Study conclusions and caveats: Disease-linked clones bore a CD8+ phenotype and were relatively rare in peripheral blood. Apparently characteristic of ankylosing spondylitis blood was a TCR beta motif (roughly eight highly homologous variants).

The CDR3 consists of 14 residues. The V and J ends lost 2 bases and 5 bases respectively, with 11 bases between them. Germline lookup yields CDR1 SGHDN and CDR2 FVKESK. This clonotype was counted only a few times. No antigen is known for it. Each CDR3 protein gets one entry after TCRdb re-called the 5' RACE reads with MiXCR. The sample carries fewer than 200,000 distinct CDR3 sequences, approximately 9% recorded once. This TCR was recovered from a female donor with ankylosing spondylitis or in good health (not recorded which). The chain combines TRBV14 with TRBJ2-3; D is tentatively TRBD1 or TRBD2 (6 bases each). The sequencing input was blood, either unsorted or a sorted T cell fraction (not recorded which). The CDR3 DNA reads TGTGCCAGCAGCCAATTCCGGGGGCGAGATACGCAGTATTTT. Its translation: CASSQFRGRDTQYF.